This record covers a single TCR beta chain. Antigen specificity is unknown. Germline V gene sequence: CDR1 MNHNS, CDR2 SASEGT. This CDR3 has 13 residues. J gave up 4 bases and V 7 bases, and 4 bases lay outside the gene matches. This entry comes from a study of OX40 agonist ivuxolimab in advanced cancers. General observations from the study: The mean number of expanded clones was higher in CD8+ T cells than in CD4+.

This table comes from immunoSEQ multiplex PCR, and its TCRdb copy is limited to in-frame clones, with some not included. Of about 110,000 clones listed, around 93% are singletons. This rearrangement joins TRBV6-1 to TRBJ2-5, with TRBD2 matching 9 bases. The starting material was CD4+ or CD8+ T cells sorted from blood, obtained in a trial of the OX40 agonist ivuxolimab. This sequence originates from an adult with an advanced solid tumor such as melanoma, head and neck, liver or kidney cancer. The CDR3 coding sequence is TGTGCCAGCAAGGCGGGAGGGGGAGAGACCCAGTACTTC. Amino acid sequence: CASKAGGGETQYF.